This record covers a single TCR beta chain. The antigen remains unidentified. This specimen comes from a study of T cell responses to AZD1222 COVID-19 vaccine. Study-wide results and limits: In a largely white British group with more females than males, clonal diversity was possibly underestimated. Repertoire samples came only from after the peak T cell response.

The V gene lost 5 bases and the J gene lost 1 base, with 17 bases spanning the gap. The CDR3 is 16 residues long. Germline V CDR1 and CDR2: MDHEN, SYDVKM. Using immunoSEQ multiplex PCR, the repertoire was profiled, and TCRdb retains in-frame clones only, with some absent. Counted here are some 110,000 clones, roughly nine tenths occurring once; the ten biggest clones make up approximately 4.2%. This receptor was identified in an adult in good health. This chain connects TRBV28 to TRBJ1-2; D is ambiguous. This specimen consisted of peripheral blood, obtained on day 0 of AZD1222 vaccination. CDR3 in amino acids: CASSVYLQAGNYGYTF. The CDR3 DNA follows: TGTGCCAGCAGTGTATACCTTCAGGCGGGTAACTATGGCTACACCTTC.